This T cell receptor (beta chain) was sequenced in a study of T cell responses to AZD1222 COVID-19 vaccine. V was trimmed by 4 bases and J by 0 bases, leaving 17 bases between them. This CDR3 has 17 residues. The germline V gene encodes CDR1 SGHDT and CDR2 YYEEEE. Produced via immunoSEQ multiplex PCR; TCRdb's table is partial and in-frame only. The sample has under 95,000 clones; about nine tenths are singletons. This sequence joins TRBV5-6 and TRBJ2-4; possible D gene TRBD1, 6 bases. Sequenced material: peripheral blood, taken on day 0 of AZD1222 vaccination. The receptor's source is an adult in good health. The CDR3 region has the DNA TGTGCCAGCAGCAACCAAGCGGACAGCTCAGCCAAAAACATTCAGTACTTC. It yields the protein CASSNQADSSAKNIQYF.